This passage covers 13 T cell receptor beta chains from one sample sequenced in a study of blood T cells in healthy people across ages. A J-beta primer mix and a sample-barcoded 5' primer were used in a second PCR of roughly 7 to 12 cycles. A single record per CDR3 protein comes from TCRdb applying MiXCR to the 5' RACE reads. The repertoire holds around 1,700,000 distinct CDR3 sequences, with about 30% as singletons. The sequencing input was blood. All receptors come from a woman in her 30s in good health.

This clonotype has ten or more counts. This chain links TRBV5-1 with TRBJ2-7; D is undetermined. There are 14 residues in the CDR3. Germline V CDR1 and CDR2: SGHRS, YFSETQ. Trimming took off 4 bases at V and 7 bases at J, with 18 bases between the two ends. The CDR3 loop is CASSRGEVLGEQYF. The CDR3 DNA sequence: TGCGCCAGCAGCCGTGGTGAAGTTCTTGGTGAGCAGTACTTC.

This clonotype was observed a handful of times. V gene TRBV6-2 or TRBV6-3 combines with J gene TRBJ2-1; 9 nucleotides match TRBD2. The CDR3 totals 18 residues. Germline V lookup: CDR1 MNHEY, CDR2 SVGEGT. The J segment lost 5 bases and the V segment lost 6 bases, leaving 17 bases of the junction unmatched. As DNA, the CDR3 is TGTGCCAGCAGCCCCTGGGGTGCGGGGACTAGCAGAAACAATGAGCAGTTCTTC. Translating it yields CASSPWGAGTSRNNEQFF.

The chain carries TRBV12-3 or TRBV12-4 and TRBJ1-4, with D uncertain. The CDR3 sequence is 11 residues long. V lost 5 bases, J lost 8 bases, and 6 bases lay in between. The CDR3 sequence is CASSMGEKLFF. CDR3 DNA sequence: TGTGCCAGCAGTATGGGGGAAAAACTGTTTTTT.

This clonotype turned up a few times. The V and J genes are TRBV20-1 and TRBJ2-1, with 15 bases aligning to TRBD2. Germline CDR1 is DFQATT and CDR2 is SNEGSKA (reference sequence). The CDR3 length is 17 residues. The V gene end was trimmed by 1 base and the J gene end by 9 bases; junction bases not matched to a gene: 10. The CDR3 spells CSARGRTSGRALTEQFF. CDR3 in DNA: TGCAGTGCTAGAGGAAGGACTAGCGGGAGGGCCTTAACTGAGCAGTTCTTC.

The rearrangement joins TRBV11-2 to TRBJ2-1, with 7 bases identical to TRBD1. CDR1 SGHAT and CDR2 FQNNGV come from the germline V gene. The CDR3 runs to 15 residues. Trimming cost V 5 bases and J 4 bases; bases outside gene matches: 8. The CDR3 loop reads CASSTRDRKYNEQFF. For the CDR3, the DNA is TGTGCCAGCAGCACCCGGGACAGAAAGTACAATGAGCAGTTCTTC.

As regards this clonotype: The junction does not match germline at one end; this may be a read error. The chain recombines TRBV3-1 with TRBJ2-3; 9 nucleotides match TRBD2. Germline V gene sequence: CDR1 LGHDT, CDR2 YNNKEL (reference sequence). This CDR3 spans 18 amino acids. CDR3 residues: CASSQGDWRGGNTDTQYF. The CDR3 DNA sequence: TGCGCCAGCAGCCAAGGGGACTGGCGGGGGGGTAACACAGATACGCAGTATTTT.

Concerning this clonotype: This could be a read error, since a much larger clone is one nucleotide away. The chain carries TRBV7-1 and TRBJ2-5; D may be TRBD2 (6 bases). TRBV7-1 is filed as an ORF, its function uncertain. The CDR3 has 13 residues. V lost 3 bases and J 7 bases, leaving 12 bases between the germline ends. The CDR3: CASSSTSCRTQYF. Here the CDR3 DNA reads TGTGCCAGCAGCTCTACTAGCTGTAGGACCCAGTACTTC.

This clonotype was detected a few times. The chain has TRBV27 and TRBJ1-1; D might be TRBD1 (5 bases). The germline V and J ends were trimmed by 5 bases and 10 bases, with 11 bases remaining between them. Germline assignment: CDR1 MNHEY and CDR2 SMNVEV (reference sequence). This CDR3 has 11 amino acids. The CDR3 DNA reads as TGTGCCAGCAGTGGGGGGGAGGGAGCTTTCTTT. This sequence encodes CASSGGEGAFF.

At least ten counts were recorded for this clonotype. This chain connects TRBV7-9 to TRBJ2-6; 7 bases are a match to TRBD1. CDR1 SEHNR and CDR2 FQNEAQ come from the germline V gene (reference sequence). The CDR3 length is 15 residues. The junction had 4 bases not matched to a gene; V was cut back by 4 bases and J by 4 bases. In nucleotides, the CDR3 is TGTGCCAGCAGCTCCGGGACAGTCGGGGCCAACGTCCTGACTTTC. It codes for CASSSGTVGANVLTF.

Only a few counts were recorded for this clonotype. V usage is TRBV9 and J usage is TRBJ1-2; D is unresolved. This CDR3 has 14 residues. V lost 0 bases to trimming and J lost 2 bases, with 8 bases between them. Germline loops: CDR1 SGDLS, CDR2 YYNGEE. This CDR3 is CASSVGAVNYGYTF. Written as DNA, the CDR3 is TGTGCCAGCAGCGTAGGGGCCGTAAACTATGGCTACACCTTC.

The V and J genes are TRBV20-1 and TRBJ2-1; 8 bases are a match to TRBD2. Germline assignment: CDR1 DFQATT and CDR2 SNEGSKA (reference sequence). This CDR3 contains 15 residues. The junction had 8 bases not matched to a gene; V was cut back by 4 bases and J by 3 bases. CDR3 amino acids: CSANGAGVLYNEQFF. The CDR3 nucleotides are TGCAGTGCTAACGGAGCGGGAGTTCTCTACAATGAGCAGTTCTTC.

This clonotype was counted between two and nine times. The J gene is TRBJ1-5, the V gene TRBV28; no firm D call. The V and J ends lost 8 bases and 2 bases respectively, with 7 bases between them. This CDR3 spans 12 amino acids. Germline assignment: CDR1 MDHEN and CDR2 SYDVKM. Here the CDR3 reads CASHGGNQPQHF. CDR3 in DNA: TGTGCCAGCCACGGGGGCAATCAGCCCCAGCATTTT.

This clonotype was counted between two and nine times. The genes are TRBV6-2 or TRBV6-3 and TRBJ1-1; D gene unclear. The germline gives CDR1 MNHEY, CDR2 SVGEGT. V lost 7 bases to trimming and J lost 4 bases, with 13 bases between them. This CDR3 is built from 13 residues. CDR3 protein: CASNLGGSTEAFF. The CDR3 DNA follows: TGTGCCAGCAACCTGGGAGGGAGCACTGAAGCTTTCTTT.